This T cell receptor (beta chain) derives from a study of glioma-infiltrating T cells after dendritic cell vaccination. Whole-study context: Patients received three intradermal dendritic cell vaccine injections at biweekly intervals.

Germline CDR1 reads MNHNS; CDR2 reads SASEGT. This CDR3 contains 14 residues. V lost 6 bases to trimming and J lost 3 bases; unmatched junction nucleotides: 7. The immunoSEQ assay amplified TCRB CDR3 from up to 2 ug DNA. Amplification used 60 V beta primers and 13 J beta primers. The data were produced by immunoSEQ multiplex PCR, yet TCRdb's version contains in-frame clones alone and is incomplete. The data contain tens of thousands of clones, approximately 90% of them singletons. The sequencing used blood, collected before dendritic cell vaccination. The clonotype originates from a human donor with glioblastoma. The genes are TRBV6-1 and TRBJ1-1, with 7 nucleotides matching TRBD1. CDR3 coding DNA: TGTGCCAGCAGACGACAGGGTTTGGACACTGAAGCTTTCTTT. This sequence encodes CASRRQGLDTEAFF.